One and the same sample provided the 30 T cell receptor beta chains below, sequenced in a study of a mutant IDH1 vaccine in newly diagnosed glioma (dated by TCRdb to the early 2020s). This specimen's time point label, interpreted: week 35, safety follow-up. Each vaccine dose was 300 ug of a 20-mer mutant IDH1 peptide in Montanide, given subcutaneously with topical imiquimod. These TCRs are of unknown antigen specificity. The library was generated by the immunoSEQ multiplex PCR assay. TCRdb mirrors the immuneACCESS table, restricted to in-frame sequences. Some clones are absent from its copies; in checked studies, under half trace to an unresolved V gene, and the reason for the others is unknown. In all, the sample holds tens of thousands of clones, and 85% to 95% of those were seen once. Roughly 2.4% of the sample belongs to the ten largest clones. The material was PBMCs, obtained from a glioma patient whose treatment included an IDH1 peptide vaccine. The receptors were gathered from a man aged 45-65 years with glioma.

The table lists this clone with a few counts. V usage is TRBV13 and J usage is TRBJ2-5; 10 nucleotides align to TRBD1. Losses at the gene ends were 5 bases for V and 5 bases for J; bases not matched to a gene: 8. Germline CDR1 is PRHDT and CDR2 is FYEKMQ (reference sequence). The CDR3 extends over 15 amino acids. This CDR3 is CASSHRTGGEETQYF. CDR3 DNA sequence: TGTGCCAGCAGCCATCGGACAGGGGGAGAGGAGACCCAGTACTTC.

The chain couples TRBV4-1 to TRBJ2-6; D is ambiguous. The CDR3 extends over 15 amino acids. The V and J ends lost 4 bases and 1 base respectively, with 8 bases between them. The germline CDR1 and CDR2 sequences are MGHRA and YSYEKL. The CDR3 sequence is CASSPQMSGANVLTF. CDR3 DNA: TGCGCCAGCAGCCCTCAAATGTCTGGGGCCAACGTCCTGACTTTC.

The chain couples TRBV18 to TRBJ1-1; D not certain. Between the trimmed V and J ends, which lost 2 bases and 3 bases, there was a span of 7 bases. CDR3 length equals 13 residues. Germline V gene lookup returns CDR1 KGHSH and CDR2 LQKENI. The CDR3 sequence: CASSPRGYTEAFF. CDR3 in DNA: TGTGCCAGCTCACCAAGAGGGTACACTGAAGCTTTCTTT.

The V and J genes are TRBV6-5 and TRBJ2-7, with 7 bases fitting TRBD1. Trimming cost V 2 bases and J 6 bases; bases outside gene matches: 13. Germline CDR1 and CDR2: MNHEY and SVGAGI. The CDR3 has 16 residues. Here the CDR3 reads CASSYPAGLGGGEQYF. CDR3 DNA: TGTGCCAGCAGTTACCCCGCCGGGCTAGGGGGCGGCGAGCAGTACTTC.

The J gene is TRBJ2-1, the V gene TRBV19; D is possibly TRBD2 (7 bases). Trimming took 3 bases from V and 9 from J, leaving 18 bases between them. The CDR3 is 15 residues long. Germline CDR1 LNHDA, CDR2 SQIVND (reference sequence). In nucleotides, the CDR3 is TGTGCCAGTAGTATGGGGGGGGCTTCTTCAATTGAGCAGTTCTTC. It translates to CASSMGGASSIEQFF.

This rearrangement joins TRBV6-5 to TRBJ1-5; possible D gene TRBD1, 5 bases. Trimming cost V 2 bases and J 6 bases, with 11 bases left between them. Germline-derived CDR1 and CDR2 are MNHEY and SVGAGI. CDR3 size: 14 residues. The CDR3 protein is CASSYAGGGQPQHF. In nucleotides, the CDR3 is TGTGCCAGCAGTTACGCGGGCGGGGGTCAGCCCCAGCATTTT.

The chain is built from TRBV6-6 and TRBJ2-7; TRBD1 agrees at 9 bases. CDR1 and CDR2 from the germline V gene are MNHNY and SVGAGI (reference sequence). The CDR3 is 14 amino acids. V was pared by 7 bases and J by 0 bases, with 4 bases of the junction left unmatched. CDR3 nucleotides: TGTGCCAGCAACCGACAGGGGGGCTCCTACGAGCAGTACTTC. Its protein product is CASNRQGGSYEQYF.

The chain combines TRBV6-1 with TRBJ2-1; 9 bases line up with TRBD1. Trimming at V came to 2 bases and at J to 8 bases, leaving 4 bases not matched to a gene. CDR3 size: 14 residues. Germline V gives CDR1 MNHNS, CDR2 SASEGT. CDR3 loop: CASSEYGTGYEQFF. The CDR3 DNA follows: TGTGCCAGCAGTGAATATGGGACAGGGTATGAGCAGTTCTTC.

The V call is TRBV30, the J call TRBJ2-3; 12 bases align to TRBD2. The CDR3 is made up of 18 amino acids. After removal of 0 bases from V and 3 bases from J, the junction contained 10 bases not matched to a gene. Germline V gene sequence: CDR1 GTSNPN, CDR2 SVGIG (reference sequence). CDR3 sequence (DNA): TGTGCCTGGAGTGTACGGGCTAGCGGGAGGGCCAAGACAGATACGCAGTATTTT. It translates to CAWSVRASGRAKTDTQYF.

V usage is TRBV5-1 and J usage is TRBJ2-7; TRBD1 matches at 9 bases. Germline V gene sequence: CDR1 SGHRS, CDR2 YFSETQ. After removal of 4 bases from V and 3 bases from J, the junction contained 8 bases not matched to a gene. The CDR3 length is 15 residues. In DNA, the CDR3 is TGCGCCAGCAGCCGGCGGGACAGGGCGGGCTACGAGCAGTACTTC. Residues: CASSRRDRAGYEQYF.

This chain connects TRBV7-2 to TRBJ2-7; D is unresolved. V was shortened by 3 bases and J by 0 bases, with 9 bases between the two germline ends. There are 14 residues in the CDR3. In germline, CDR1 is SGHTA, CDR2 FQGNSA. The CDR3 region has the DNA TGTGCCAGCAGCTTTCGTGGCTACTCCTACGAGCAGTACTTC. Protein product: CASSFRGYSYEQYF.

The chain employs TRBV11-3 and TRBJ2-2; possibly TRBD2 for D (6 bases). The V gene's germline CDR1 is SGHNT and CDR2 YENEEA. V was pared by 7 bases and J by 6 bases, with 12 bases between. The CDR3 spans 13 residues. The CDR3 loop reads CASTQSGAGELFF. The CDR3 DNA follows: TGTGCCAGCACCCAATCGGGGGCCGGGGAGCTGTTTTTT. Based on the CDR3 plus reference TRBV11-3 and TRBJ2-2, the full variable domain is EAGVVQSPRYKIIEKKQPVAFWCNPISGHNTLYWYLQNLGQGPELLIRYENEEAVDDSQLPKDRFSAERLKGVDSTLKIQPAELGDSAVYLCASTQSGAGELFFGEGSRLTVL.

The V call is TRBV9, the J call TRBJ2-3, with D perhaps TRBD2 (6 bases). Trimming shortened V by 0 bases and J by 6 bases, and 14 bases separated the two germline ends. There are 15 residues in the CDR3. Germline CDR1 and CDR2: SGDLS and YYNGEE. The chain's CDR3 is CASSVEGRLGDTQYF. The CDR3 DNA reads TGTGCCAGCAGCGTAGAAGGGAGGTTGGGGGATACGCAGTATTTT.

Only a few counts were recorded for this clone. The J gene is TRBJ1-5, the V gene TRBV30; D perhaps matches TRBD1 (5 bases). CDR1 GTSNPN and CDR2 SVGIG come from the germline V gene (reference sequence). V gave up 1 base and J gave up 9 bases, with 13 bases separating them. The CDR3 contains 13 residues. The CDR3 DNA follows: TGTGCCTGGAGTGGGGCAGGGTTACGGCCCCAGCATTTT. Its translation: CAWSGAGLRPQHF.

The CDR3 region has the DNA TGCAGTGCTGAGGAGGGCCGGGGGCAGTTCTTC. Its translation: CSAEEGRGQFF. The chain couples TRBV20-1 to TRBJ2-1, with a possible D match to TRBD2 (6 bases). The V gene's germline CDR1 is DFQATT and CDR2 SNEGSKA (reference sequence). The CDR3 sequence is 11 residues long. Trimming removed 5 bases at V and 12 bases at J, with 14 bases between.

The chain carries TRBV5-1 and TRBJ2-2; TRBD2 is a possible D gene (5 bases). This CDR3 contains 15 residues. V was pared by 5 bases and J by 4 bases, with 15 bases between. Germline V lookup: CDR1 SGHRS, CDR2 YFSETQ. CDR3 residues: CASRSRDGSTGELFF. The CDR3 DNA reads as TGCGCCAGCAGAAGCCGGGATGGGTCCACCGGGGAGCTGTTTTTT.

The chain recombines TRBV4-1 with TRBJ2-7; 7 nucleotides match TRBD1. The CDR3 totals 15 residues. V shed 4 bases and J 2 bases; nucleotides not matched to a gene: 8. Germline V gene sequence: CDR1 MGHRA, CDR2 YSYEKL. CDR3 protein: CASSLTPGQTYEQYF. The CDR3 DNA follows: TGCGCCAGCAGCCTTACTCCGGGACAGACCTACGAGCAGTACTTC.

The chain joins TRBV30 to TRBJ2-7, with D possibly being TRBD1 (6 bases). Trimming stripped 5 bases from V and 2 bases from J, with 13 bases between. Germline-derived CDR1 and CDR2 are GTSNPN and SVGIG (reference sequence). This CDR3 has 13 amino acids. The CDR3 here is CAWGTQVTYEQYF. The CDR3 nucleotides are TGTGCCTGGGGGACACAGGTAACCTACGAGCAGTACTTC.

The V call is TRBV5-1, the J call TRBJ2-1, with no clear D. The CDR3 contains 13 residues. V shed 4 bases and J shed 10 bases, with 15 bases lying between them. Germline-derived CDR1 and CDR2 are SGHRS and YFSETQ. CDR3 region: CASSPEPTREQFF. DNA of the CDR3: TGCGCCAGCAGCCCGGAGCCGACAAGGGAGCAGTTCTTC. The full variable domain, its missing parts supplied by reference TRBV5-1 and TRBJ2-1, is KAGVTQTPRYLIKTRGQQVTLSCSPISGHRSVSWYQQTPGQGLQFLFEYFSETQRNKGNFPGRFSGRQFSNSRSEMNVSTLELGDSALYLCASSPEPTREQFFGPGTRLTVL.

The chain employs TRBV6-4 and TRBJ1-1, with D possibly being TRBD1 (6 bases). Trimming took off 7 bases at V and 5 bases at J, with 23 bases between the two ends. Germline loops: CDR1 MRHNA, CDR2 SNTAGT. The CDR3 spans 16 residues. Here the CDR3 reads CASKPGRGRGSTEAFF. CDR3 DNA: TGTGCCAGCAAGCCCGGCAGGGGACGAGGCTCTACTGAAGCTTTCTTT.

The chain has TRBV21-1 and TRBJ1-4; the tabulated D call, TRBD1, remains unverified against the DNA. TRBV21-1 is labeled a pseudogene. The CDR3 runs 12 residues. For the CDR3, the DNA is TGTGCCAGCAGCTCCGAGGGGGTAAAACTGTTTTTT. It specifies CASSSEGVKLFF.

The V gene is TRBV9, the J gene TRBJ2-6, with D perhaps being TRBD1 or TRBD2 (6 bases each). Germline lookup yields CDR1 SGDLS and CDR2 YYNGEE. The CDR3 runs to 16 residues. V was pared by 0 bases and J by 8 bases, with 15 bases between. CDR3: CASSVESTGRTNVLTF. In nucleotides, the CDR3 is TGTGCCAGCAGCGTAGAAAGTACAGGGAGGACCAACGTCCTGACTTTC.

V gene TRBV7-2 combines with J gene TRBJ2-7, with 12 bases that match TRBD1. CDR1 and CDR2 (germline): SGHTA, FQGNSA. The CDR3 covers 17 residues. J was trimmed by 4 bases and V by 3 bases; bases with no gene match: 10. The CDR3 coding sequence is TGTGCCAGCAGCTTGGGTCATCCGGGACAGGGGGCGTACGAGCAGTACTTC. Translation: CASSLGHPGQGAYEQYF. Drawing the rest from reference TRBV7-2 and TRBJ2-7, the complete variable domain is GAGVSQSPSNKVTEKGKDVELRCDPISGHTALYWYRQSLGQGLEFLIYFQGNSAPDKSGLPSDRFSAERTGGSVSTLTIQRTQQEDSAVYLCASSLGHPGQGAYEQYFGPGTRLTVT.

This clone was seen once. The CDR3 DNA reads TGTGCCAGCAGTGAACAGAGCTCTGGGGCCAACGTCCTGACTTTC. This encodes CASSEQSSGANVLTF. The V gene is TRBV6-1, the J gene TRBJ2-6; D remains ambiguous. Trimming shortened V by 2 bases and J by 0 bases, and 5 bases separated the two germline ends. This CDR3 is 15 amino acids long. The germline V gene has CDR1 MNHNS and CDR2 SASEGT.

This clone has just one count. The chain has TRBV19 and TRBJ1-6; 8 bases align to TRBD1. The CDR3 has 15 residues. With 5 bases clipped from V and 6 bases from J, the junction kept 6 bases outside the gene matches. Germline lookup yields CDR1 LNHDA and CDR2 SQIVND (reference sequence). For the CDR3, the DNA is TGTGCCAGTAGTGCGAAACAGGGGGTTAATTCACCCCTCCACTTT. Protein product: CASSAKQGVNSPLHF.

The genes are TRBV4-1 and TRBJ1-2; tentatively, D is TRBD1 (6 bases). This CDR3 has 18 residues. The V gene lost 3 bases and the J gene lost 7 bases, with 27 bases spanning the gap. Germline V CDR1 and CDR2: MGHRA, YSYEKL. CDR3 loop: CASSQMTGRLRQVSGYTF. CDR3 bases: TGCGCCAGCAGCCAGATGACAGGTAGACTTAGGCAAGTTAGTGGCTACACCTTC.

The genes are TRBV7-2 and TRBJ1-1; D ambiguous. CDR3 length: 12 residues. Trimming stripped 3 bases from V and 1 base from J, with 3 bases between. Germline lookup yields CDR1 SGHTA and CDR2 FQGNSA. DNA for the CDR3: TGTGCCAGCAGCTTCGCGAACACTGAAGCTTTCTTT. Its protein product is CASSFANTEAFF.

The J gene is TRBJ1-3, the V gene TRBV5-4, with 8 positions matching TRBD1. The trim removed 5 bases at V and 3 bases at J, leaving 10 bases unmatched. Germline V gene sequence: CDR1 SGHNT, CDR2 YYREEE (reference sequence). CDR3 length: 16 amino acids. The CDR3 nucleotides are TGTGCCAGCAGTGCGGGCCAGGGGGCGCTTGGAAACACCATATATTTT. It specifies CASSAGQGALGNTIYF. The whole variable domain, remainder taken from reference TRBV5-4 and TRBJ1-3, is ETGVTQSPTHLIKTRGQQVTLRCSSQSGHNTVSWYQQALGQGPQFIFQYYREEENGRGNFPPRFSGLQFPNYSSELNVNALELDDSALYLCASSAGQGALGNTIYFGEGSWLTVV.

The chain employs TRBV10-3 and TRBJ2-7, with D perhaps TRBD1 (6 bases). Per germline, CDR1 ENHRY and CDR2 SYGVKD. This CDR3 is built from 13 residues. The V and J ends lost 6 bases and 3 bases respectively, with 12 bases between them. Written as DNA, the CDR3 is TGTGCCATCAGCTCACGGGACATCTACGAGCAGTACTTC. Its protein is CAISSRDIYEQYF.

V gene TRBV30 combines with J gene TRBJ1-2; D is possibly TRBD1 (5 bases). The CDR3 is made up of 13 amino acids. The ends were cut back, 2 bases at V and 7 bases at J, with 14 bases in the middle. In germline, CDR1 is GTSNPN, CDR2 SVGIG (reference sequence). CDR3 bases: TGTGCCTGGAGTAGGGGTGCCTTTGGTGGCTACACCTTC. It codes for CAWSRGAFGGYTF.